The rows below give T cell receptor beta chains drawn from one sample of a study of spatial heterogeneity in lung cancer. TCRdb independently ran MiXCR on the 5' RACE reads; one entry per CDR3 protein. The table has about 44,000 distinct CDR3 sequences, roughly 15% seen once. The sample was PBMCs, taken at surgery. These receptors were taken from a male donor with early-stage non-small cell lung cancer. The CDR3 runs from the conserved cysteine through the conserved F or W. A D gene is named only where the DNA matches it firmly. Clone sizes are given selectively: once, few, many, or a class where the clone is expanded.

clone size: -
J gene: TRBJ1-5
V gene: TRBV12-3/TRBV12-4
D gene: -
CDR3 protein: CASSLVGADNQPQHF
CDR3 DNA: TGTGCCAGCAGTTTAGTGGGAGCCGACAATCAGCCCCAGCATTTT

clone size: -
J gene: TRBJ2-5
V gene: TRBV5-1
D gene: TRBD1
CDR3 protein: CASSTGTGQETQYF
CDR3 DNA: TGCGCCAGCAGCACTGGGACAGGACAAGAGACCCAGTACTTC

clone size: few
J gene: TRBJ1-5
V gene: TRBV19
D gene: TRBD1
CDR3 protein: CASNEQGNNQPQHF
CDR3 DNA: TGTGCCAGTAATGAACAGGGGAACAATCAGCCCCAGCATTTT

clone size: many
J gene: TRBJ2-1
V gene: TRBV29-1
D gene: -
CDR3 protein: CSDAYANEQFF
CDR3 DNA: TGCAGCGATGCCTACGCCAATGAGCAGTTCTTC

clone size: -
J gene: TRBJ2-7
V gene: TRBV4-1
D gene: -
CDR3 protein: CASSSTGHSSYEQYF
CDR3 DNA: TGCGCCAGCAGCTCCACGGGACACAGCTCCTACGAGCAGTACTTC

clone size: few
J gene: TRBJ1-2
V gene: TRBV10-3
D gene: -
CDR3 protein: CAISEPTVNYGYTF
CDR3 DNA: TGTGCCATCAGTGAGCCAACAGTCAACTATGGCTACACCTTC

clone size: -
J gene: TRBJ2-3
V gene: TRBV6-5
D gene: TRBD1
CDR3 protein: CASRIQGTYTDTQYF
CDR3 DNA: TGTGCCAGCAGAATACAGGGGACCTACACAGATACGCAGTATTTT

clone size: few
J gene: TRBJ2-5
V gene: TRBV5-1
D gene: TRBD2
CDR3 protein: CASSLMGSGREETQYF
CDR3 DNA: TGCGCCAGCAGCTTGATGGGTAGCGGGAGGGAAGAGACCCAGTACTTC

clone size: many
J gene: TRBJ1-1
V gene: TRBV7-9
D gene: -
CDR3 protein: CASSSLTSNTEAFF
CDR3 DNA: TGTGCCAGCAGCTCTCTCACCTCCAACACTGAAGCTTTCTTT

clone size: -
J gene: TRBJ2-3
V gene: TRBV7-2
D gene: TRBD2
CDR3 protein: CASSTSLAGGADTQYF
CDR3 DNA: TGTGCCAGCAGCACTTCACTAGCGGGGGGAGCAGATACGCAGTATTTT

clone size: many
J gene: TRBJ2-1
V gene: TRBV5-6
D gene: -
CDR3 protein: CASLGFNEQFF
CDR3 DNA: TGTGCCAGCTTGGGCTTCAATGAGCAGTTCTTC

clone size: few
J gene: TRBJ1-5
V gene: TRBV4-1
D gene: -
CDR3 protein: CASSQDGHQTQHF
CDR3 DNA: TGCGCCAGCAGCCAAGACGGTCATCAGACCCAGCATTTT

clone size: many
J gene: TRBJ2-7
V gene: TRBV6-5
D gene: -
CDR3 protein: CASSTRASYEQYF
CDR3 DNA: TGTGCCAGCAGTACCCGGGCTTCCTACGAGCAGTACTTC

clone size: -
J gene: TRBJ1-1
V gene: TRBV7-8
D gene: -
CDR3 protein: CASSLEIGNTEAFF
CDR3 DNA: TGTGCCAGCAGCTTAGAGATCGGCAACACTGAAGCTTTCTTT

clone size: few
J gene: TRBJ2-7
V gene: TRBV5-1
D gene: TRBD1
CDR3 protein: CASSQQGYEQYF
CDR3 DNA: TGCGCCAGCAGCCAACAGGGGTACGAGCAGTACTTC

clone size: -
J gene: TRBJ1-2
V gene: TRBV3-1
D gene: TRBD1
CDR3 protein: CASRRGQGDGYTF
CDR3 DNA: TGTGCCAGCAGACGGGGACAGGGAGATGGCTACACCTTC

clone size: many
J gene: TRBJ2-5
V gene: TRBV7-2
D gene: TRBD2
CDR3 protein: CASSPTLAGIQETQYF
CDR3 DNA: TGTGCCAGCAGCCCGACGTTAGCGGGGATTCAAGAGACCCAGTACTTC

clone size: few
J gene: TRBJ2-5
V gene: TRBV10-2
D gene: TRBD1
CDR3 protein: CASSEYRGRETQYF
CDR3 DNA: TGCGCCAGCAGTGAGTACAGGGGGCGAGAGACCCAGTACTTC

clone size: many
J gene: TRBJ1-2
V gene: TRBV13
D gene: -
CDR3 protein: CASSLIIGASSGYTF
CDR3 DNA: TGTGCCAGCAGCTTAATAATCGGGGCAAGCTCTGGCTACACCTTC

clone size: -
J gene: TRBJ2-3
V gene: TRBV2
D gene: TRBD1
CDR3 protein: CASSGGGQGADTQYF
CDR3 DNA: TGTGCCAGCAGTGGGGGGGGACAGGGAGCAGATACGCAGTATTTT

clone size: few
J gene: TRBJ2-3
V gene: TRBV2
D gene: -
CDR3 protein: CASSFSRSDTQYF
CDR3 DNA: TGTGCCAGCAGTTTCTCGAGGTCAGATACGCAGTATTTT

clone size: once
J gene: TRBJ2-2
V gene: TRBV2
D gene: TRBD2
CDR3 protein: CASNWAGDTGELFF
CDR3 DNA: TGTGCCAGCAATTGGGCGGGAGACACCGGGGAGCTGTTTTTT

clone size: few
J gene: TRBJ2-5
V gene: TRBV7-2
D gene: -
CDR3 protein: CASSPTDWGTQYF
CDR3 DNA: TGTGCCAGCAGCCCGACGGACTGGGGGACCCAGTACTTC

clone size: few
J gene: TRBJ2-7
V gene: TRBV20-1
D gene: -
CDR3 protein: CSARPSQRGTYEQYF
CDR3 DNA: TGCAGTGCTAGGCCCTCGCAGAGGGGAACCTACGAGCAGTACTTC

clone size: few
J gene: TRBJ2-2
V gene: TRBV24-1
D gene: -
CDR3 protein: CATRPGGRYTGELFF
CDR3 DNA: TGTGCCACCAGACCGGGGGGCCGGTATACCGGGGAGCTGTTTTTT

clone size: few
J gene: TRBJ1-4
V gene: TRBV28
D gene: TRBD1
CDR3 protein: CASSPLDRGRATNEKLFF
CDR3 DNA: TGTGCCAGCAGTCCCCTAGACAGGGGGCGAGCAACTAATGAAAAACTGTTTTTT

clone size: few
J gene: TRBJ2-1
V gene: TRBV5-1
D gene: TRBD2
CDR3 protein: CASSYLAGGPGSYNEQFF
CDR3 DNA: TGCGCCAGCAGCTACCTAGCGGGAGGGCCTGGATCCTACAATGAGCAGTTCTTC

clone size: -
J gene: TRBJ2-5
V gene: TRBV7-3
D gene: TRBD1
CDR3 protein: CASSQGTAQETQYF
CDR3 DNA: TGTGCCAGCAGCCAGGGGACAGCCCAAGAGACCCAGTACTTC

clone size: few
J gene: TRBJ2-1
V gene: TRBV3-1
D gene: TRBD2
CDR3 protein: CASSPPPGLAGYNEQFF
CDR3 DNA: TGTGCCAGCAGCCCCCCCCCGGGACTAGCGGGTTACAATGAGCAGTTCTTC

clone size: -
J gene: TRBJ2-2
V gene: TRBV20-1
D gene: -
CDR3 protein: CSAARVTTGELFF
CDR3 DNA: TGCAGTGCTGCGCGGGTGACCACCGGGGAGCTGTTTTTT

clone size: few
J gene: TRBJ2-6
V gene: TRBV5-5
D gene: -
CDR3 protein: CASSLTTDGANVLTF
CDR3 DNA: TGTGCCAGCAGCTTGACGACAGATGGGGCCAACGTCCTGACTTTC

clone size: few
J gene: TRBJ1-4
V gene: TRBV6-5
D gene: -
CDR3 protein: CASSYTTDGGEKLFF
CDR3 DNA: TGTGCCAGCAGTTACACGACAGATGGAGGTGAAAAACTGTTTTTT

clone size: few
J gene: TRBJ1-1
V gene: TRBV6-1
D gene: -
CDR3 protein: CASSARDGTEAFF
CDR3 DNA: TGTGCCAGCAGTGCGAGGGATGGCACTGAAGCTTTCTTT

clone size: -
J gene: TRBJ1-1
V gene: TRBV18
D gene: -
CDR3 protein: CASSPSGDTEAFF
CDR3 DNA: TGTGCCAGCTCACCTTCAGGGGACACTGAAGCTTTCTTT

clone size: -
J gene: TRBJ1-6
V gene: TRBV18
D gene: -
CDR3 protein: CASSPGSGNSPLHF
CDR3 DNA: TGTGCCAGCTCACCGGGATCGGGCAATTCACCCCTCCACTTT

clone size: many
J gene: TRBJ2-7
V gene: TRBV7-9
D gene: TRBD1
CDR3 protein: CATRGPGQGRPSSYEQYF
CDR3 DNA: TGTGCCACCAGGGGGCCCGGACAGGGACGTCCTTCTTCCTACGAGCAGTACTTC

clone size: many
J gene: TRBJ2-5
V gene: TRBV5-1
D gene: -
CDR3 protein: CASSLTGDLGKTQYF
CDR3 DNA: TGCGCCAGCAGCTTAACCGGGGACCTCGGAAAGACCCAGTACTTC

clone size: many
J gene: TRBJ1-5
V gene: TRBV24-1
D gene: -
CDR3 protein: CATSAEDNQPQHF
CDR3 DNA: TGTGCCACCAGTGCCGAGGACAATCAGCCCCAGCATTTT

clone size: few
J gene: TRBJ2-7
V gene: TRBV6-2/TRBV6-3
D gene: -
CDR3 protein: CASSYSRLDSTSYEQYF
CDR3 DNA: TGTGCCAGCAGTTACAGCCGGTTGGATTCCACATCCTACGAGCAGTACTTC

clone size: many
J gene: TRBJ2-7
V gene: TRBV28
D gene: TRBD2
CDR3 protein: CASSLAGLAGGNLDEQYF
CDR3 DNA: TGTGCCAGCAGTTTAGCCGGACTAGCGGGAGGAAATTTAGACGAGCAGTACTTC

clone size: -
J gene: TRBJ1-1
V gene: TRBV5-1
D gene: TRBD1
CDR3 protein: CASSQPGQGATEAFF
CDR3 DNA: TGCGCCAGCAGCCAGCCGGGACAGGGGGCGACTGAAGCTTTCTTT

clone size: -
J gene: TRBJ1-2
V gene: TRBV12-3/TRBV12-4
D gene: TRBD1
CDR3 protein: CASSRKTGTGLGYTF
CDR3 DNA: TGTGCCAGCAGCCGTAAAACCGGGACAGGGCTTGGCTACACCTTC

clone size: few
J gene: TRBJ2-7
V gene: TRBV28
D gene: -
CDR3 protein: CASSFYAESSYEQYF
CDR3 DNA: TGTGCCAGCAGTTTTTATGCGGAAAGCTCCTACGAGCAGTACTTC

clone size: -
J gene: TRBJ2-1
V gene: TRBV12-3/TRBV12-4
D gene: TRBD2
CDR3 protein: CASSWGTSGYNEQFF
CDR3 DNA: TGTGCCAGCTCCTGGGGGACTAGCGGTTACAATGAGCAGTTCTTC

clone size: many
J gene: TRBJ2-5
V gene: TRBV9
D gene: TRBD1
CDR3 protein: CASSEGTGLWTQYF
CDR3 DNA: TGTGCCAGCAGCGAGGGGACAGGGCTTTGGACCCAGTACTTC

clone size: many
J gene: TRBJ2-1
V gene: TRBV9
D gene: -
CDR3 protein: CASSVGGVAVNEQFF
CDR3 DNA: TGTGCCAGCAGCGTAGGGGGAGTAGCGGTCAATGAGCAGTTCTTC

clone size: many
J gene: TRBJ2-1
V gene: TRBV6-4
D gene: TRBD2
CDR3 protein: CASSPTAGGVYNEQFF
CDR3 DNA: TGTGCCAGCAGTCCAACAGCGGGGGGAGTCTACAATGAGCAGTTCTTC

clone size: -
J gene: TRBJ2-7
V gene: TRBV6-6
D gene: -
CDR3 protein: CASIPGPMAGEQYF
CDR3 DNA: TGTGCCAGCATCCCGGGACCGATGGCGGGGGAGCAGTACTTC

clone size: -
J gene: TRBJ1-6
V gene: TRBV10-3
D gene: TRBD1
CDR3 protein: CATLQGHNSPLHF
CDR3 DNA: TGTGCCACCCTACAGGGGCATAATTCACCCCTCCACTTT

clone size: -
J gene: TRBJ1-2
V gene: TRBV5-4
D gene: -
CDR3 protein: CASSRPTGISYTF
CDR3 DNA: TGTGCCAGCAGTCGCCCCACAGGGATTAGCTACACCTTC

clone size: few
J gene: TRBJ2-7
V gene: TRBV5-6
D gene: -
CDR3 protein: CASSLVGSEQYF
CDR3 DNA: TGTGCCAGCAGCTTGGTAGGATCCGAGCAGTACTTC